Below, 15 T cell receptor beta chains from the same sample are listed, as sequenced in a study of human T cells and chemical hapten exposure. The time point here: pre-sensitization, week 0. The treatment: therapeutic diphenylcyclopropenone sensitization with weekly scalp DPC. TCRdb re-called the RACE reads through MiXCR, storing one row per CDR3 protein. Here the sample spans 380,000 or so distinct CDR3 sequences, around 5.5% being singletons. Specimen: whole blood, collected in connection with sensitization to the hapten diphenylcyclopropenone (DPC). Source of these receptors: a woman aged 18-35 years with alopecia areata. Some clones in this sample may be carry-over from other donors' samples.

This clonotype was observed many times. The chain carries TRBV28 and TRBJ2-3, with 9 bases fitting TRBD2. V dropped 7 bases and J dropped 4; count of bases not matched to a gene: 9. The CDR3 contains 15 residues. CDR1 and CDR2 from the germline V gene are MDHEN and SYDVKM. The CDR3 region has the DNA TGTGCCAGCATCCACCCCGGGACTAGCCCAGATACGCAGTATTTT. Amino acid sequence: CASIHPGTSPDTQYF.

This clonotype was observed a few times. The chain joins TRBV6-2 or TRBV6-3 to TRBJ2-1, with 7 nucleotides matching TRBD2. Germline V gene data show CDR1 as MNHEY and CDR2 as SVGEGT. J was trimmed by 12 bases and V by 3 bases; bases with no gene match: 5. CDR3 length equals 12 residues. This CDR3 reads CASSYEREGQFF. The CDR3 nucleotides are TGTGCCAGCAGTTATGAGCGGGAAGGGCAGTTCTTC.

This clonotype was counted at least ten times. This chain connects TRBV6-1 to TRBJ2-3; TRBD1 or TRBD2 may be the D gene (6 bases each). This CDR3 region has 18 residues. Trimming shortened V by 5 bases and J by 0 bases, and 21 bases separated the two germline ends. The germline V gene encodes CDR1 MNHNS and CDR2 SASEGT. CDR3 sequence (DNA): TGTGCCAGCAGTCCGGGGGCAGGGACCGAACTTAGCACAGATACGCAGTATTTT. Translation gives CASSPGAGTELSTDTQYF.

This rearrangement joins TRBV6-7 to TRBJ1-2; tentative D call: TRBD1 (6 bases). TRBV6-7 is treated as an ORF (open reading frame) with a function not yet certain. This CDR3 has 18 residues. The V gene lost 1 base and the J gene lost 6 bases, with 24 bases spanning the gap. The CDR3 protein is CASSYWRVGQPFYDGYTF. The CDR3, as DNA: TGTGCCAGCAGTTACTGGAGGGTTGGACAGCCTTTCTATGATGGCTACACCTTC.

This clonotype was seen at least ten times. V and J are TRBV6-5 and TRBJ2-7; 8 bases fit TRBD1. Germline lookup yields CDR1 MNHEY and CDR2 SVGAGI. This CDR3 comprises 13 residues. V gave up 8 bases and J gave up 1 base; unmatched junction bases: 4. The DNA for the CDR3 is TGTGCCAGCGGGACAGGATTTTCCTACGAGCAGTACTTC. It specifies CASGTGFSYEQYF.

V and J are TRBV1 and TRBJ1-2. TRBV1 is a known pseudogene. This CDR3 region has 11 residues. The CDR3 loop is CTRHPKCGYTF. DNA of the CDR3: TGCACCAGGCATCCTAAGTGCGGCTACACCTTC.

This clonotype was counted ten times or more. The junction departs from the called germline gene at one end, perhaps through a read error. This rearrangement joins TRBV6-5 to TRBJ1-2; 7 positions agree with TRBD1. Germline V gene data show CDR1 as MNHEY and CDR2 as SVGAGI. The CDR3 runs to 12 residues. CDR3 nucleotide sequence: TGTGCCAGCAGTTCTCGGACAGGCCAGGCTTCCTTC. Amino acid sequence: CASSSRTGQASF.

In this sample, this clonotype turned up many times. This sequence joins TRBV25-1 and TRBJ1-2, with D hard to call. Germline V gene lookup returns CDR1 MGHDK and CDR2 SYGVNS. The CDR3 consists of 14 residues. V was pared by 2 bases and J by 2 bases, with 9 bases between. CDR3 sequence: CASSEHLGNYGYTF. CDR3 bases: TGTGCCAGCAGTGAACATCTAGGGAACTATGGCTACACCTTC.

In its sample, this clonotype was seen a few times. The V call is TRBV5-1, the J call TRBJ2-5; 9 bases align to TRBD2. CDR3 size: 14 residues. Looked up from germline, CDR1 is SGHRS and CDR2 is YFSETQ. The V segment lost 2 bases and the J segment 5 bases; nucleotides outside the gene matches: 4. CDR3: CASSFSSGAETQYF. CDR3 in DNA: TGCGCCAGCAGCTTTTCTAGCGGGGCGGAGACCCAGTACTTC.

V gene TRBV7-2 combines with J gene TRBJ1-3; D may be TRBD1 (6 bases). The CDR3 extends over 16 amino acids. Germline V gene data show CDR1 as SGHTA and CDR2 as FQGNSA. The ends were cut back, 5 bases at V and 4 bases at J, with 18 bases in the middle. The CDR3 reads CASSLPAGGGGNTIYF. CDR3 nucleotides: TGTGCCAGCAGCCTCCCCGCGGGGGGCGGGGGAAACACCATATATTTT.

The rearrangement links TRBV20-1 to TRBJ2-2; tentatively, D is TRBD2 (6 bases). CDR1 and CDR2 (germline): DFQATT, SNEGSKA (reference sequence). V lost 0 bases and J 3 bases, leaving 8 bases between the germline ends. The CDR3 covers 14 residues. The CDR3 sequence: CSARDGGYTGELFF. DNA for the CDR3: TGCAGTGCTAGAGATGGAGGGTACACCGGGGAGCTGTTTTTT.

This clonotype came up many times. This rearrangement joins TRBV12-3 or TRBV12-4 to TRBJ1-5; D possibly corresponds to TRBD1 (5 bases). The CDR3 has 14 amino acids. Trimming took 2 bases from V and 8 from J, leaving 13 bases between them. As DNA, the CDR3 is TGTGCCAGCAGTTTAAGTGGGGGGGACGAGCCCCAGCATTTT. It yields the protein CASSLSGGDEPQHF.

The chain links TRBV5-1 to TRBJ2-3; 9 bases fit TRBD2. In germline, CDR1 is SGHRS, CDR2 YFSETQ. The length of the CDR3 is 17 residues. The ends lost 4 bases at V and 4 bases at J; junction bases unmatched: 13. The CDR3 protein is CASSLQRASGVADTQYF. CDR3 DNA: TGCGCCAGCAGCCTCCAGCGCGCTAGCGGGGTGGCAGATACGCAGTATTTT.

This clonotype was seen repeatedly, ten times or more. The chain has TRBV6-5 and TRBJ1-2; D is unclear. Germline lookup yields CDR1 MNHEY and CDR2 SVGAGI. Trimming took off 8 bases at V and 4 bases at J, with 11 bases between the two ends. The CDR3 spans 12 residues. The CDR3 reads CASRTEIYGYTF. Written as DNA, the CDR3 is TGTGCCAGCCGGACGGAAATCTATGGCTACACCTTC.

This clonotype was picked up many times. The chain couples TRBV6-5 to TRBJ2-3; 10 bases match TRBD1. Germline V gene sequence: CDR1 MNHEY, CDR2 SVGAGI. The CDR3 runs 16 residues. J lost 0 bases, V lost 5 bases, and 5 bases had no gene match. The chain's CDR3 is CASSTDRGSSTDTQYF. CDR3 nucleotides: TGTGCCAGCAGTACGGACAGGGGGTCTAGCACAGATACGCAGTATTTT.